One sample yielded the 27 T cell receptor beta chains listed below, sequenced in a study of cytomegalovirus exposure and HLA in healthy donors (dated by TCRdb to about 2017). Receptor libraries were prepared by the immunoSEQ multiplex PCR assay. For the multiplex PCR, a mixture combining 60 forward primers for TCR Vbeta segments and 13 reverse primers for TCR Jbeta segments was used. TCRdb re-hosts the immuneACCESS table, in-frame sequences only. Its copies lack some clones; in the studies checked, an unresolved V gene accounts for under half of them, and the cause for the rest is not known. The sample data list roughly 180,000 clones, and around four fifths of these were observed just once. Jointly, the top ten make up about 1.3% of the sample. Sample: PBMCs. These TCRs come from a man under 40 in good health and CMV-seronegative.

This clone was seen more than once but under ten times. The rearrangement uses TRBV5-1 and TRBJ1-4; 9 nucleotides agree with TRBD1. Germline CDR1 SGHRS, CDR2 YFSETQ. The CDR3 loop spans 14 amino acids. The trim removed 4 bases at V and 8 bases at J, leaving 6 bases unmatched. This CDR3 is CASSPGQGDEKLFF. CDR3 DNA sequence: TGCGCCAGCAGCCCGGGACAGGGAGACGAAAAACTGTTTTTT.

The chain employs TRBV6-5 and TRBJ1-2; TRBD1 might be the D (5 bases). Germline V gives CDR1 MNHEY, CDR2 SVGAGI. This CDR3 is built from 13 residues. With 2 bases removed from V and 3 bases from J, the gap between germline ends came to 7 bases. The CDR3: CASSYDSYYGYTF. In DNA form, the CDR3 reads TGTGCCAGCAGTTACGACAGCTACTATGGCTACACCTTC.

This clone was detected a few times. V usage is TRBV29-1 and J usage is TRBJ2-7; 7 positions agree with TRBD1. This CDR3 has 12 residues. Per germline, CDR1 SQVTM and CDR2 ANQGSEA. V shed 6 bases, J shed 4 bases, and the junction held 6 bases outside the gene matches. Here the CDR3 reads CSVGQSLYEQYF. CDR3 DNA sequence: TGCAGCGTGGGACAGTCCCTTTACGAGCAGTACTTC.

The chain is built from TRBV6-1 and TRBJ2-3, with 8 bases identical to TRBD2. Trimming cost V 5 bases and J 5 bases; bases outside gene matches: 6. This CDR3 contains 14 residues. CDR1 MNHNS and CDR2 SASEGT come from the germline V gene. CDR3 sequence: CASSRGGEGDTQYF. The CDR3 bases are TGTGCCAGCAGTCGGGGGGGTGAGGGAGATACGCAGTATTTT.

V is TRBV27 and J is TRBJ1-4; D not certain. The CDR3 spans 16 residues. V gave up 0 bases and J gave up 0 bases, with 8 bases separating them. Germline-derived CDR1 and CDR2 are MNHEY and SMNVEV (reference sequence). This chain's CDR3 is CASSLSGIPTNEKLFF. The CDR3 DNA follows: TGTGCCAGCAGTTTATCGGGCATCCCAACTAATGAAAAACTGTTTTTT.

CDR3 sequence reads: CASSPRHDTEAFF. CDR3 in DNA: TGTGCCAGCTCACCACGACACGACACTGAAGCTTTCTTT. V usage is TRBV18 and J usage is TRBJ1-1; no firm D call. V shed 1 base and J shed 3 bases, with 6 bases lying between them. Germline CDR1 and CDR2: KGHSH and LQKENI. This CDR3 contains 13 residues.

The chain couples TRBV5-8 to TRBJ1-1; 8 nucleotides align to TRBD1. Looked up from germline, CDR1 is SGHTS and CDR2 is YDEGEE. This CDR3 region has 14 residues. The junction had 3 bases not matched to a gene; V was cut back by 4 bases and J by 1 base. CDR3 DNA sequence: TGTGCCAGCAGCCGCGACAGGGGGAACACTGAAGCTTTCTTT. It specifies CASSRDRGNTEAFF. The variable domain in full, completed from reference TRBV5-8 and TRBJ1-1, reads EAGVTQSPTHLIKTRGQQATLRCSPISGHTSVYWYQQALGLGLQFLLWYDEGEERNRGNFPPRFSGRQFPNYSSELNVNALELEDSALYLCASSRDRGNTEAFFGQGTRLTVV.

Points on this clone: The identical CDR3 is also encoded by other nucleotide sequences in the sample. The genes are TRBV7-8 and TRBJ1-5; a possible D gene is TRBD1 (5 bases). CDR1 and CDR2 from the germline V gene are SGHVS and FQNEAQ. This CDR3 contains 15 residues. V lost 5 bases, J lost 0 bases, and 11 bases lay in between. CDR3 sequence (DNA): TGTGCCAGCAGCGCCGACAGTTATAGCAATCAGCCCCAGCATTTT. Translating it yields CASSADSYSNQPQHF.

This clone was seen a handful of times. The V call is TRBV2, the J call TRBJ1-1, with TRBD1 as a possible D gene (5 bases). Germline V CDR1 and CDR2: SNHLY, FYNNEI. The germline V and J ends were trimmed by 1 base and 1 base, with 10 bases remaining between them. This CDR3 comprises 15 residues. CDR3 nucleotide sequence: TGTGCCAGCAGTGAAGGCAGGGAGGGGAACACTGAAGCTTTCTTT. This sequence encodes CASSEGREGNTEAFF.

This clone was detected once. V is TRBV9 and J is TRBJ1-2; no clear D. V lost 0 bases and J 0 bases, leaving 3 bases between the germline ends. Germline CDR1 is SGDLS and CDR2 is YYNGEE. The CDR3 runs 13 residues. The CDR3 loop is CASSVVSNYGYTF. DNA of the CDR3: TGTGCCAGCAGCGTAGTCTCTAACTATGGCTACACCTTC.

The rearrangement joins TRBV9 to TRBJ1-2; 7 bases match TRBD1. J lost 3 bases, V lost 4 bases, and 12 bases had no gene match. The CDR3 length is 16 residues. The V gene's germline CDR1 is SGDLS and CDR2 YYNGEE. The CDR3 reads CASSTSLGTVDYGYTF. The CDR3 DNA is TGTGCCAGCAGCACATCACTAGGGACAGTAGACTATGGCTACACCTTC.

CDR3 in amino acids: CASSPPTGLGNSPLHF. The CDR3 DNA follows: TGTGCCAGCAGCCCCCCGACAGGTTTGGGTAATTCACCCCTCCACTTT. The gene calls are TRBV7-9 and TRBJ1-6, with a tentative D call TRBD1 (6 bases). The germline gives CDR1 SEHNR, CDR2 FQNEAQ (reference sequence). The V and J ends lost 5 bases and 6 bases respectively, with 17 bases between them. The CDR3 runs 16 residues.

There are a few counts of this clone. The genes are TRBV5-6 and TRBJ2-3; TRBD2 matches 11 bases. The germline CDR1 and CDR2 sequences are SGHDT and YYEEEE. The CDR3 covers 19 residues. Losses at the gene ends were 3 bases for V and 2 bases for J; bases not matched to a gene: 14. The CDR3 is CASSSLTPRLAGTTDTQYF. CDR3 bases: TGTGCCAGCAGCTCACTTACGCCCCGACTAGCGGGGACCACAGATACGCAGTATTTT.

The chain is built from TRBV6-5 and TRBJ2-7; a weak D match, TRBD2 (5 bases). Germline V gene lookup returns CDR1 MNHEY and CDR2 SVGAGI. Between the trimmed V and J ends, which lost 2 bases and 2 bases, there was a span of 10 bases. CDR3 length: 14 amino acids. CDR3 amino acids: CASSYDGNTYEQYF. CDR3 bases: TGTGCCAGCAGTTACGACGGGAACACCTACGAGCAGTACTTC.

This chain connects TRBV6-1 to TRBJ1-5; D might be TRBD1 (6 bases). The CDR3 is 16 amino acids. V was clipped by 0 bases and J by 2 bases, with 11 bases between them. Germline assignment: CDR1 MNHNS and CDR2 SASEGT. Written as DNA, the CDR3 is TGTGCCAGCAGTGAAGCACAGGGCAACGGCAATCAGCCCCAGCATTTT. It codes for CASSEAQGNGNQPQHF.

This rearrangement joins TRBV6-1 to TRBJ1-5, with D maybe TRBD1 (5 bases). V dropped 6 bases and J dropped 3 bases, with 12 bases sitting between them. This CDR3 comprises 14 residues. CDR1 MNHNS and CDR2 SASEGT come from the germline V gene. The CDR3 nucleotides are TGTGCCAGCAGCAGGGAATCGTTCAATCAGCCCCAGCATTTT. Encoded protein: CASSRESFNQPQHF.

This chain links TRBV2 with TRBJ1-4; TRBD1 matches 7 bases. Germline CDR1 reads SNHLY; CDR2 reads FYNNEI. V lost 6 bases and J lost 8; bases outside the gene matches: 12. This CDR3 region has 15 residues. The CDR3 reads CASRLQGTVREKLFF. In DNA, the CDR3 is TGTGCCAGCAGATTACAGGGGACGGTACGGGAAAAACTGTTTTTT. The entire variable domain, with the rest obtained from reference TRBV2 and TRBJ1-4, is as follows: EPEVTQTPSHQVTQMGQEVILRCVPISNHLYFYWYRQILGQKVEFLVSFYNNEISEKSEIFDDQFSVERPDGSNFTLKIRSTKLEDSAMYFCASRLQGTVREKLFFGSGTQLSVL.

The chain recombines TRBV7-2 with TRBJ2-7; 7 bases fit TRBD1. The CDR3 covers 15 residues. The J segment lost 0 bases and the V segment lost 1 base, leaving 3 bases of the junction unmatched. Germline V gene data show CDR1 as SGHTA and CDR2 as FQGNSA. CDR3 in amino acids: CASSLGDRASYEQYF. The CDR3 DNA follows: TGTGCCAGCAGCTTAGGAGACAGGGCCTCCTACGAGCAGTACTTC.

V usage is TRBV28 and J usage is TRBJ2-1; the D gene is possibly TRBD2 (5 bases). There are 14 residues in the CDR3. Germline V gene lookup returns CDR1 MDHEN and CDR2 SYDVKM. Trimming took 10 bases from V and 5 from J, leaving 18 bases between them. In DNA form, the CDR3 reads TGTGCCATGTCCTCCCTCGGGGTGAACAATGAGCAGTTCTTC. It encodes CAMSSLGVNNEQFF.

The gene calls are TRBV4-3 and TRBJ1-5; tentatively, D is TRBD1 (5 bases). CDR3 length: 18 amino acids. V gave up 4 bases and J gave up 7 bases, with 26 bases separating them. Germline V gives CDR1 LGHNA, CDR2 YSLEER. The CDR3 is CASSPEAGSGRAGQPQHF. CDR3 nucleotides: TGCGCCAGCAGCCCAGAGGCGGGGAGTGGCAGGGCGGGGCAGCCCCAGCATTTT.

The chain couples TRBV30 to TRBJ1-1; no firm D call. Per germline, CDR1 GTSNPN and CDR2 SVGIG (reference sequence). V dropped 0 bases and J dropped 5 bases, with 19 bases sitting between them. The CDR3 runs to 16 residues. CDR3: CAWSVQQLRDATEAFF. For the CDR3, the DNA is TGTGCCTGGAGTGTACAACAGCTCCGAGATGCTACTGAAGCTTTCTTT.

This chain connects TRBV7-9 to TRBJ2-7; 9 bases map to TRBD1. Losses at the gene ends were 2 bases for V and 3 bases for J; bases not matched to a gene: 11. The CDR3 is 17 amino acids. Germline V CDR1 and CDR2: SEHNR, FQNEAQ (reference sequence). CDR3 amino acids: CASSLIGTGLFFYEQYF. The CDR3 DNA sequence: TGTGCCAGCAGCTTAATCGGGACAGGGCTTTTCTTCTACGAGCAGTACTTC.

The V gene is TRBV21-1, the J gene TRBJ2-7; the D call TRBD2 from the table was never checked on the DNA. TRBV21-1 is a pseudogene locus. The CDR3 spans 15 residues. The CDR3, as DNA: TGTGCCAGCAGCTCAAGACTAGCTAGTCGCTACGAGCAGTACTTC. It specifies CASSSRLASRYEQYF.

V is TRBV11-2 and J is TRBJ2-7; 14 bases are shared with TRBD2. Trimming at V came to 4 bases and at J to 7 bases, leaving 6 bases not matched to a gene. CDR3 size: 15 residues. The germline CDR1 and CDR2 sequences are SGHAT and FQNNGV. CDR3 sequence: CASSWGLAGVGEQYF. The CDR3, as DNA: TGTGCCAGCAGCTGGGGACTAGCGGGAGTGGGTGAGCAGTACTTC.

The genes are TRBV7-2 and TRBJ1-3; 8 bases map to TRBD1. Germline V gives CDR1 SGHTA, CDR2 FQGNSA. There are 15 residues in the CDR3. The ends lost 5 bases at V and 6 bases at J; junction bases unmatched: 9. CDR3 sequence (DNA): TGTGCCAGCAGCGCCAATCCGGGACAGGAAAACACCATATATTTT. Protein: CASSANPGQENTIYF.

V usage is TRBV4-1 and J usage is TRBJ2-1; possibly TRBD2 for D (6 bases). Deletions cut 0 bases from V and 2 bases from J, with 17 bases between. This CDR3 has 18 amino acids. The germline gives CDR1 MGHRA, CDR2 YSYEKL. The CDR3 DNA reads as TGCGCCAGCAGCCAAGAGGGGGGTGGCGGAGCTACCTACAATGAGCAGTTCTTC. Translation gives CASSQEGGGGATYNEQFF.

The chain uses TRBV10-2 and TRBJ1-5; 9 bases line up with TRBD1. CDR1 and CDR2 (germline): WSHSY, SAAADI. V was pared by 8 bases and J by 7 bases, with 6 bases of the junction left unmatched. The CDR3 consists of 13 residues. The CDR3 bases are TGCGCCAGCGCTGACAGGGGGGAGCAGCCCCAGCATTTT. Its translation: CASADRGEQPQHF.